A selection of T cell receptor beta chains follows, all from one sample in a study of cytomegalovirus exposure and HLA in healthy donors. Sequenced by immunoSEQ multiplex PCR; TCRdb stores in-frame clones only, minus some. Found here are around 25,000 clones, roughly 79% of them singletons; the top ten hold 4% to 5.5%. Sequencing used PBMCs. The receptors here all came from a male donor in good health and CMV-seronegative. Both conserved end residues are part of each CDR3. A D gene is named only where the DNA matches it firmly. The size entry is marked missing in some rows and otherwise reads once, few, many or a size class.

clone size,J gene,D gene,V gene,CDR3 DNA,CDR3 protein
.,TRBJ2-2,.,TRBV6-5,TGTGCCAGCACCTTAGAGGGGGGGCGAGGGGAGCTGTTTTTT,CASTLEGGRGELFF
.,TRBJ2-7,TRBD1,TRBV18,TGTGCCAGCTCACCAAGTGTCGGGACAGCCTCCTACGAGCAGTACTTC,CASSPSVGTASYEQYF
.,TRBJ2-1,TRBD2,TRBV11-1,TGTGCCAGCAGCCCCGGGACTAGCGGGTCCACCTACAATGAGCAGTTCTTC,CASSPGTSGSTYNEQFF
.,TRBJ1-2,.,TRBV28,TGTGCCAGCAGTACAGGGCGAGATGGCTACACCTTC,CASSTGRDGYTF
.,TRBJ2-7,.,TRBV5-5,TGTGCCAGCAGCTTAGAGGGAAAGACCTACGAGCAGTACTTC,CASSLEGKTYEQYF
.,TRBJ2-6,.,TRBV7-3,TGTGCCAGCAGCCGGGGGTTTGGGGCCAACGTCCTGACTTTC,CASSRGFGANVLTF
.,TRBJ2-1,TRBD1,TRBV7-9,TGTTCCAGCAGCCAAGAGACAGGGCTTTCCTACAATGAGCAGTTCTTC,CSSSQETGLSYNEQFF
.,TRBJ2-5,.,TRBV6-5,TGTGCCAGCAGTTACTCGACAGGAGGCGTAGAGACCCAGTACTTC,CASSYSTGGVETQYF
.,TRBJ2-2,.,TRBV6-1,TGTGCCAGCAGTGAATACAAGAACACCGGGGAGCTGTTTTTT,CASSEYKNTGELFF
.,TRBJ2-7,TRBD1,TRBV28,TGTGCCAGCAGTTCACCCGGGACAGGGCGAACCGAGCAGTACTTC,CASSSPGTGRTEQYF
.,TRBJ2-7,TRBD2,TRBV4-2,TGTGCCAGCAGCCAAGATTTGCTAGCGGGAAGCGAGCAGTACTTC,CASSQDLLAGSEQYF
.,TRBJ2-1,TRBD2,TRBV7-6,TGCGCCAGCAGCTTGAGTGGCGGGAGGGAAACCTACAATGAGCAGTTCTTC,CASSLSGGRETYNEQFF
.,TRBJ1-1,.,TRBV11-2,TGTGCCAGCAGCCGGGTTAGCAGAGACACTGAAGCTTTCTTT,CASSRVSRDTEAFF
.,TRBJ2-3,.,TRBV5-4,TGTGCCAGCAGCTTGGAACGGAGCACAGATACGCAGTATTTT,CASSLERSTDTQYF
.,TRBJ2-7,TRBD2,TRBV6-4,TGTGCCAGCAGTGAAGGGACTAGCGGGGTCGTCTCCTACGAGCAGTACTTC,CASSEGTSGVVSYEQYF
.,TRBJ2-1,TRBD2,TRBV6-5,TGTGCCAGCAGTTCCCAGACTAGCGGGTCCTACAATGAGCAGTTCTTC,CASSSQTSGSYNEQFF
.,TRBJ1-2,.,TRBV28,TGTGCCAGCAGCGAGACAGGTTATCGCACCTTC,CASSETGYRTF
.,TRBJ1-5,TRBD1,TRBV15,TGTGCCACCAGCAGGACAGGGGGCTCGTATAGCAATCAGCCCCAGCATTTT,CATSRTGGSYSNQPQHF
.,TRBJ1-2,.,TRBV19,TGTGCCAGTAGCGACGGACAGCCCCTATCTTCCCACTATGGCTACACCTTC,CASSDGQPLSSHYGYTF
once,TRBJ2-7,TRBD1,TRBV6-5,TGTGCCAGCAGACCGGGACAGGACAATTCCTACGAGCAGTACTTC,CASRPGQDNSYEQYF
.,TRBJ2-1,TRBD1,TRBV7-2,TGTGCCAGCAGCTTATTGGGACAGGGTGAAAATGAGCAGTTCTTC,CASSLLGQGENEQFF
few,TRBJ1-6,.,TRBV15,TGTGCCACCAGCAGAGAGGGGGGGTTGGTTTCACCCCTCCACTTT,CATSREGGLVSPLHF
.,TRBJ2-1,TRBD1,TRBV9,TGTGCCAGCAGCGTAGGACAGGGGGCACGCAATGAGCAGTTCTTC,CASSVGQGARNEQFF
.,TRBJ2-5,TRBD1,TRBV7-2,TGTGCCAGCAGCTCCGGGACAGGGGTTCAAGGGCAGTACTTC,CASSSGTGVQGQYF
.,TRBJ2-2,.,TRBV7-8,TGTGCCAGCAGCATCAGACAGGCAGACACCGGGGAGCTGTTTTTT,CASSIRQADTGELFF
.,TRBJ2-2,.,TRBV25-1,TGTGCCAGCAGTGAATGGAGTTCGGCCGGGGAGCTGTTTTTT,CASSEWSSAGELFF
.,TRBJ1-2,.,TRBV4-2,TGTGCCAGCAGCCAAGAAGGGGATGGCTACACCTTC,CASSQEGDGYTF
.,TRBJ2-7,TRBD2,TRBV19,TGTGCCAGTAGTGTAGCGGGAGCTTACGAGCAGTACTTC,CASSVAGAYEQYF
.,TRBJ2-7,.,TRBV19,TGTGCCAGTAGTATCTCCCCCGTGGCCTCCTACGAGCAGTACTTC,CASSISPVASYEQYF
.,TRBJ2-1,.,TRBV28,TGTGCCAGCAGTACCGTGAGGGAGGCCAGATACAATGAGCAGTTCTTC,CASSTVREARYNEQFF
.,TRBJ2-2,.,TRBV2,TGTGCCAGCAGTGAGTGGGGGCTAAAAGGCCTCTACACCGGGGAGCTGTTTTTT,CASSEWGLKGLYTGELFF
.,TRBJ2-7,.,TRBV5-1,TGCGCCAGCAGCTTGGAGCAGAGCAACTACCCCTACGAGCAGTACTTC,CASSLEQSNYPYEQYF
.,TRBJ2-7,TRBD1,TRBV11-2,TGTGCCAGCACCGCGGGACAGGGGTCCTACGAGCAGTACTTC,CASTAGQGSYEQYF
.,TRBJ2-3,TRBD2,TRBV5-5,TGTGCCAGCAGCTTGGAGTTCGGGAGGGATGTAGATACGCAGTATTTT,CASSLEFGRDVDTQYF
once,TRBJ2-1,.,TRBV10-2,TGCGCCAGCAGTGCCTATAGCTCCTACAATGAGCAGTTCTTC,CASSAYSSYNEQFF
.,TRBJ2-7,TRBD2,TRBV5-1,TGCGCCAGCAGCTTGGGACTAGCGGGAGGTCAAGCCTACGGGCAGTACTTC,CASSLGLAGGQAYGQYF
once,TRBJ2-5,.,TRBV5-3,TGTGCCAGAAGGTGGGACAACAGGCGGGAGACCCAGTACTTC,CARRWDNRRETQYF
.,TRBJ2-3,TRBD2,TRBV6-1,TGTGCCAGCAGTGAACTAGCGGGGTTTAGCACAGATACGCAGTATTTT,CASSELAGFSTDTQYF
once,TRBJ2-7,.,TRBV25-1,TGTGCCAGCATCCCTTCAGGGTCGGTGAGCTCCTACGAGCAGTACTTC,CASIPSGSVSSYEQYF
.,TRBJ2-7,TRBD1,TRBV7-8,TGTGCCAGCAGCCGGGGACAGGGGGTATACGAGCAGTACTTC,CASSRGQGVYEQYF
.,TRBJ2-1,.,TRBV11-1,TGTGCCAGCACCGATAGGGGGTTAGAGCAGTTCTTC,CASTDRGLEQFF
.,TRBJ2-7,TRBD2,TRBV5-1,TGCGCCAGCAGCTTGGTAGGGCGGCTAGCGGGGATTCGCGAGCAGTACTTC,CASSLVGRLAGIREQYF
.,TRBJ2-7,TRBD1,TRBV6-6,TGTGCCAGCAGTCCTCTTGCCGGACAGGGCTCCGAGCAGTACTTC,CASSPLAGQGSEQYF
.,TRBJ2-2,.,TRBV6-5,TGTGCCAGCAGTTACTCCCTAGGGGGGGCGGGGGAGCTGTTTTTT,CASSYSLGGAGELFF
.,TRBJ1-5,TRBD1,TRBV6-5,TGTGCCAGCAGCCGGACAGGGGAGCAGCCCCAGCATTTT,CASSRTGEQPQHF
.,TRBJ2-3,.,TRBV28,TGTGCCAGCAGTTTAGGAGGGAGAGGCACAGATACGCAGTATTTT,CASSLGGRGTDTQYF
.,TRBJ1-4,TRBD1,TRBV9,TGTGCCAGCAGCTCATCAACCGGGACAGGGGACCCCACAACTAATGAAAAACTGTTTTTT,CASSSSTGTGDPTTNEKLFF
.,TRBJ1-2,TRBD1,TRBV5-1,TGCGCCAGCAGCTTAGGGACAGGGGGTGTCAGAGCGGATGGCTACACCTTC,CASSLGTGGVRADGYTF
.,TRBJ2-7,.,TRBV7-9,TGTGCCAGCAGCTTAGCACAGGGTAGGCACTACGAGCAGTACTTC,CASSLAQGRHYEQYF
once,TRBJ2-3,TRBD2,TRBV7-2,TGTGCCAGCAGCTTAACGGTAGCGGGAGGCACGCAGTATTTT,CASSLTVAGGTQYF
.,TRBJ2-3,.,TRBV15,TGTGCCACCAGCAGAGAAGGAGACGGGAGTGGGGCAGATACGCAGTATTTT,CATSREGDGSGADTQYF
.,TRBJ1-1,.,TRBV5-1,TGCGCCAGCAGCTTTGACAGGTTTAACACTGAAGCTTTCTTT,CASSFDRFNTEAFF
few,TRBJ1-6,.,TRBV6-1,TGTGCCAGCAGAGGGTTGGGCAGGGTTAATTCACCCCTCCACTTT,CASRGLGRVNSPLHF
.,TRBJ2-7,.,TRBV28,TGTGCCAGCAGCCAAAGGGGGCTAGCGGGCGGAATTTACGAGCAGTACTTC,CASSQRGLAGGIYEQYF
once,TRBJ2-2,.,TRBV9,TGTGCCAGCAGCGTAGATGAGGGGGTGGGCACCGGGGAGCTGTTTTTT,CASSVDEGVGTGELFF
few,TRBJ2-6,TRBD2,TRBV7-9,TGTGCCAGCAGCCCAGGGACTAGCGGGCCTAGCCCTGGGGCCAACGTCCTGACTTTC,CASSPGTSGPSPGANVLTF
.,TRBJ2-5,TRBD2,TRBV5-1,TGCGCCAGCAGCTCCCGACTAGCGGGGGGCCGGAGTCAAGAGACCCAGTACTTC,CASSSRLAGGRSQETQYF
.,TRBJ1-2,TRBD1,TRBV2,TGTGCCAGCACCGAAGAAGGGGGCTACTATGGCTACACCTTC,CASTEEGGYYGYTF
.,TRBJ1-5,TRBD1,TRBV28,TGTGCCAGCGGACAGGGAGGTGGCAATCAGCCCCAGCATTTT,CASGQGGGNQPQHF
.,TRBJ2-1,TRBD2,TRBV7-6,TGTGCCAGCAGCTTAGTCGGTAGCGGGGGGTTTAATGAGCAGTTCTTC,CASSLVGSGGFNEQFF